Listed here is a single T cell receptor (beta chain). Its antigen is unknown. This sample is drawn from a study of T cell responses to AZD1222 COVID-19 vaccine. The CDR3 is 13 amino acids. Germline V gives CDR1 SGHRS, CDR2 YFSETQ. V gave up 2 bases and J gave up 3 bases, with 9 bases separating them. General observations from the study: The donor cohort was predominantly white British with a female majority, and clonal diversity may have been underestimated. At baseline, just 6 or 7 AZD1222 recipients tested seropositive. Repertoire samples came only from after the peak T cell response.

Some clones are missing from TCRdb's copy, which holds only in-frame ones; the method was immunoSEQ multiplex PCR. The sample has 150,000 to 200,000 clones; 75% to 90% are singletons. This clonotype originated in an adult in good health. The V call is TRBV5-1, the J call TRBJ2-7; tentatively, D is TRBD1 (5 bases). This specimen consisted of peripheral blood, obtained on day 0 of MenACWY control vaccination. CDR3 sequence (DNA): TGCGCCAGCAGCTTCGCAGGGAACTACGAGCAGTACTTC. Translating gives CASSFAGNYEQYF.